What follows are 5 T cell receptor beta chains derived from one specimen sequenced in a study of cytomegalovirus exposure and HLA in healthy donors (TCRdb year 2017). Libraries were constructed by the immunoSEQ multiplex PCR assay. For the multiplex PCR, a mixture combining 60 forward primers for TCR Vbeta segments and 13 reverse primers for TCR Jbeta segments was used. As stored in TCRdb, this immuneACCESS dataset retains in-frame rearrangements with V and J assigned. A fraction of the clones does not appear; measured against another copy, unresolved V genes explain less than half of the discrepancy, and the remainder lacks a known reason. For this sample the table gives 150,000 to 160,000 clones, of which 70% to 80% were detected only once. The ten biggest clones cover approximately 8% of the sample. Material: PBMCs. The receptors derive from a young man in good health and CMV-seropositive.

For this clone: This likely comes from a read error, as the CDR3 has no conserved phenylalanine or tryptophan at its end. V is TRBV28 and J is TRBJ1-2; D is perhaps TRBD1 (5 bases). The V gene lost 5 bases and the J gene lost 1 base, with 11 bases spanning the gap. Germline lookup yields CDR1 MDHEN and CDR2 SYDVKM. The CDR3 runs to 14 residues. CDR3 sequence: CASSPHQGNYGYTL. Written as DNA, the CDR3 is TGTGCCAGCAGTCCCCACCAGGGTAACTATGGCTACACCTTA.

The V and J genes are TRBV29-1 and TRBJ2-1; TRBD2 is a possible D gene (5 bases). CDR1 and CDR2 from the germline V gene are SQVTM and ANQGSEA. This CDR3 has 14 amino acids. V gave up 4 bases and J gave up 6 bases, with 16 bases separating them. In DNA, the CDR3 is TGCAGCGTTGTAGTGCTAGCCGTTCTCAATGAGCAGTTCTTC. Amino acids: CSVVVLAVLNEQFF.

The chain is built from TRBV28 and TRBJ2-7; 11 bases are shared with TRBD2. The CDR3 totals 16 residues. The trim removed 8 bases at V and 7 bases at J, leaving 16 bases unmatched. Germline V gene sequence: CDR1 MDHEN, CDR2 SYDVKM. This chain's CDR3 is CASASGLLAGAREQYF. Written as DNA, the CDR3 is TGTGCCAGCGCTTCGGGTTTACTAGCGGGAGCGAGGGAGCAGTACTTC.

The chain uses TRBV10-1 and TRBJ1-1, with D uncertain. With 11 bases removed from V and 1 base from J, the gap between germline ends came to 8 bases. This CDR3 spans 11 amino acids. CDR1 WNHNN and CDR2 SYGVQD come from the germline V gene (reference sequence). The CDR3 reads CAANENTEAFF. The CDR3 nucleotides read TGCGCCGCGAATGAGAACACTGAAGCTTTCTTT.

The V and J genes are TRBV21-1 and TRBJ1-1; TRBD1 is the table's D call and was not checked against the DNA. TRBV21-1 is recorded as a pseudogene. The CDR3 is made up of 15 amino acids. This CDR3 reads CASRDRGRVNTEAFF. The CDR3, as DNA: TGTGCCAGTCGGGACAGGGGTCGGGTGAACACTGAAGCTTTCTTT.